This TCR beta chain was documented in a study of identical twins. Notes on the study in general: Abundant beta clonotypes from cord blood had fewer insertions, unlike memory repertoires, which showed none.

With no exceptions, donors were healthy Caucasians. TCRdb ran MiXCR on the 5' RACE reads and lists one entry per CDR3 protein. This table holds 600,000 to 800,000 distinct CDR3 sequences, 21% found once. For this clonotype: Its antigen remains unknown.

Trimming took off 5 bases at V and 1 base at J, with 15 bases between the two ends. This CDR3 comprises 16 residues. Germline V gene data show CDR1 as MNHEY and CDR2 as SMNVEV (reference sequence). Separately, the same data were catalogued under a study of T cells expressing NK-cell markers.

This receptor was taken from a woman between 18 and 29 years old in good health. V gene TRBV27 combines with J gene TRBJ2-1, with D unclear. The sequenced material came from PBMCs. CDR3 in amino acids: CASSRYRARSYNEQFF. CDR3 nucleotide sequence: TGTGCCAGCAGTCGCTACCGGGCCAGGTCCTACAATGAGCAGTTCTTC.